This is a list of T cell receptor beta chains from one sample in a study of cytomegalovirus exposure and HLA in healthy donors. Sequenced by immunoSEQ multiplex PCR; TCRdb stores in-frame clones only, minus some. The sample lists 100,000 to 150,000 clones, 80% seen once, with 1% in the top ten. Input material: PBMCs. These receptors all stem from a man aged 35 to 55 in good health and CMV-seronegative. CDR3s include the opening cysteine and the closing phenylalanine or tryptophan. The D gene is left open where the match is weak.

V: TRBV2
J: TRBJ1-4
D: NA
CDR3: CASRPRTATNEKLFF

V: TRBV30
J: TRBJ2-7
D: NA
CDR3: CASRDGDLEVYEQYF

V: TRBV19
J: TRBJ2-5
D: NA
CDR3: CASSIGVQETQYF

V: TRBV6-1
J: TRBJ2-1
D: NA
CDR3: CASRGGLRDNEQFF

V: TRBV5-1
J: TRBJ2-1
D: TRBD1
CDR3: CASSLVPGGSEQFF

V: TRBV13
J: TRBJ1-1
D: NA
CDR3: CASSPPEANTEAFF

V: TRBV5-1
J: TRBJ2-1
D: TRBD2
CDR3: CASSLGWGGDPFF

V: TRBV27
J: TRBJ1-5
D: TRBD1
CDR3: CASSGGQAPNQPQHF

V: TRBV9
J: TRBJ1-5
D: NA
CDR3: CASSVEGGAHQPQHF

V: TRBV2
J: TRBJ2-5
D: TRBD2
CDR3: CASSRTSGQETQYF

V: TRBV9
J: TRBJ2-5
D: TRBD1
CDR3: CASKGQGRQETQYF

V: TRBV5-4
J: TRBJ2-7
D: TRBD2
CDR3: CASSGTSGNTYEQYF

V: TRBV2
J: TRBJ1-5
D: NA
CDR3: CASSELQGNQPQHF

V: TRBV5-6
J: TRBJ2-3
D: NA
CDR3: CASSLVGGSTDTQYF

V: TRBV5-1
J: TRBJ2-3
D: TRBD1
CDR3: CASSSPDRGLDTQYF

V: TRBV7-2
J: TRBJ2-5
D: NA
CDR3: CASSPTQVRVETQYF

V: TRBV5-1
J: TRBJ2-1
D: TRBD1
CDR3: CASSEQPPRGKGANEQFF

V: TRBV19
J: TRBJ2-3
D: TRBD1
CDR3: CASRGRGTDTQYF

V: TRBV19
J: TRBJ1-5
D: TRBD1
CDR3: CASSTTGTGGGQPQHF

V: TRBV5-4
J: TRBJ1-1
D: TRBD1
CDR3: CASRDGAGGGRTEAFF

V: TRBV2
J: TRBJ1-6
D: TRBD1
CDR3: CASSELGQGFSPLHF

V: TRBV27
J: TRBJ2-2
D: TRBD2
CDR3: CASSRDSGRAAGGELFF

V: TRBV27
J: TRBJ2-1
D: TRBD2
CDR3: CASSLTSAVYNEQFF

V: TRBV6-1
J: TRBJ2-1
D: NA
CDR3: CASSLPGSEQFF

V: TRBV7-2
J: TRBJ1-6
D: NA
CDR3: CASSHVGGRSYNSPLHF

V: TRBV6-1
J: TRBJ2-1
D: NA
CDR3: CASSARTAGDNEQFF

V: TRBV9
J: TRBJ2-2
D: NA
CDR3: CASSVGETNTGELFF

V: TRBV2
J: TRBJ2-7
D: NA
CDR3: CASSFARSSYEQYF

V: TRBV6-1
J: TRBJ2-5
D: NA
CDR3: CASTRTLQETQYF

V: TRBV9
J: TRBJ2-2
D: TRBD1
CDR3: CASSVGDRASGGLFF

V: TRBV6-5
J: TRBJ1-4
D: TRBD1
CDR3: CASKSGGLGEKLFF

V: TRBV28
J: TRBJ1-2
D: TRBD1
CDR3: CASSLLGQGFDLVYGYTF

V: TRBV7-9
J: TRBJ2-7
D: TRBD1
CDR3: CASSFPGTENEQYF

V: TRBV6-1
J: TRBJ2-7
D: NA
CDR3: CASSEEGRLYEQYF

V: TRBV7-9
J: TRBJ1-6
D: TRBD1
CDR3: CASSTGGAGENSPLHF

V: TRBV27
J: TRBJ2-2
D: NA
CDR3: CASSLTGGATGELFF

V: TRBV18
J: TRBJ1-5
D: NA
CDR3: CASSPGRNQPQHF

V: TRBV5-8
J: TRBJ1-5
D: NA
CDR3: CASSEALGNQPQHF

V: TRBV5-1
J: TRBJ1-5
D: NA
CDR3: CASSLEGMGNQPQHF

V: TRBV27
J: TRBJ2-7
D: TRBD2
CDR3: CASSSRLAGLVEQYF

V: TRBV6-6
J: TRBJ1-1
D: NA
CDR3: CASREGGSTEAFF

V: TRBV7-7
J: TRBJ2-1
D: TRBD1
CDR3: CASSSDRDSEQFF

V: TRBV6-1
J: TRBJ1-3
D: NA
CDR3: CASSESEPSGNTIYF

V: TRBV28
J: TRBJ1-6
D: TRBD1
CDR3: CASREPTGSYNSPLHF

V: TRBV30
J: TRBJ1-1
D: NA
CDR3: CAFGSQTEAFF

V: TRBV7-8
J: TRBJ2-7
D: NA
CDR3: CASSLAGGREQYF

V: TRBV29-1
J: TRBJ2-7
D: NA
CDR3: CSVEVDITYEQYF

V: TRBV4-1
J: TRBJ2-5
D: TRBD2
CDR3: CASSQGHSGGGETQYF

V: TRBV21-1
J: TRBJ2-7
D: NA
CDR3: CASSKARTDRGRGRYEQYF

V: TRBV28
J: TRBJ1-5
D: TRBD1
CDR3: CASRPLDRVSQPQHF

V: TRBV2
J: TRBJ2-7
D: TRBD1
CDR3: CASRQGAFYEQYF

V: TRBV6-1
J: TRBJ1-4
D: TRBD1
CDR3: CASSPGQGYEKLFF

V: TRBV6-1
J: TRBJ2-1
D: TRBD1
CDR3: CASSNRDRGDNEQFF

V: TRBV5-1
J: TRBJ2-5
D: NA
CDR3: CASSIGTRQETQYF

V: TRBV27
J: TRBJ1-1
D: NA
CDR3: CASSLGGRNTEAFF

V: TRBV7-2
J: TRBJ2-7
D: TRBD1
CDR3: CASSFGQAYEQYF

V: TRBV28
J: TRBJ1-4
D: TRBD1
CDR3: CASSFQGAGTNEKLFF

V: TRBV19
J: TRBJ2-3
D: NA
CDR3: CASSTKDTQYF

V: TRBV13
J: TRBJ2-3
D: NA
CDR3: CASSSSTDTQYF

V: TRBV7-3
J: TRBJ2-1
D: TRBD2
CDR3: CASSPDSGRYNEQFF